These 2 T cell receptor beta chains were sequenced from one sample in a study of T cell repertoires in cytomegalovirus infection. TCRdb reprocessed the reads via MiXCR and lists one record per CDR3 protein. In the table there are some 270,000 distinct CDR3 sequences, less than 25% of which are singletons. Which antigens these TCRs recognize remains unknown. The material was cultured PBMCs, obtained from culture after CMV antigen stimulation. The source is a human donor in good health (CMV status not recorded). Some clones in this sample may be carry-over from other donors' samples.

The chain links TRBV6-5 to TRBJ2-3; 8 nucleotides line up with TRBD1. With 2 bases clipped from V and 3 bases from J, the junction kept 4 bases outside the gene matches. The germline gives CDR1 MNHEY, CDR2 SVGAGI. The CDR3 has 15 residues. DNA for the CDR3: TGTGCCAGCAGTTACGGACAGGGTAGAACAGATACGCAGTATTTT. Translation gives CASSYGQGRTDTQYF.

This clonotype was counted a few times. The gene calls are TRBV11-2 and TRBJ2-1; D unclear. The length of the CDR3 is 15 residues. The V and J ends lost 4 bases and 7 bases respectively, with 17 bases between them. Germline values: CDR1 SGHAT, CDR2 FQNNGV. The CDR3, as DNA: TGTGCCAGCAGCTCTAACCCGATGGAGAGGAATGAGCAGTTCTTC. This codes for CASSSNPMERNEQFF.